The clone carrying this T cell receptor beta chain was found once. CDR1 is SGHDT, CDR2 YYEEEE, per germline. The ends were cut back, 4 bases at V and 2 bases at J, with 13 bases in the middle. This CDR3 has 15 residues. The data stem from a study of blood T cell repertoires in COVID-19. The method was immunoSEQ multiplex PCR; TCRdb's version includes in-frame clones alone and lacks a portion of them. The table has tens of thousands of clones, less than 90% seen once. The sample taken for sequencing was peripheral blood. The V call is TRBV5-6, the J call TRBJ1-5, with a possible D match to TRBD1 (6 bases). The TCR sequence derives from a man aged 55 to 70 with active COVID-19. DNA for the CDR3: TGTGCCAGCAGCGTTCTCCGGACAGGCAATCAGCCCCAGCATTTT. This sequence encodes CASSVLRTGNQPQHF. The full variable domain, with the rest looked up from reference TRBV5-6 and TRBJ1-5, is DAGVTQSPTHLIKTRGQQVTLRCSPKSGHDTVSWYQQALGQGPQFIFQYYEEEERQRGNFPDRFSGHQFPNYSSELNVNALLLGDSALYLCASSVLRTGNQPQHFGDGTRLSIL.